This T cell receptor (beta chain) comes out of a study of cytomegalovirus exposure and HLA in healthy donors. Study summary: The approximately 660 first-cohort repertoires shared a platform with the approximately 110 validation repertoires, as reported in a later analysis. Study-wide points: With high specificity and sensitivity, the classifier reportedly diagnosed cytomegalovirus status. Altogether, some 170 TCR beta chains were recorded as cytomegalovirus-associated.

This clone was observed a handful of times. Antigen unknown. Germline V gene lookup returns CDR1 LNHDA and CDR2 SQIVND (reference sequence). The germline V and J ends were trimmed by 4 bases and 0 bases, with 9 bases remaining between them. CDR3 length: 14 amino acids. Produced via immunoSEQ multiplex PCR; TCRdb's table is partial and in-frame only. The sample has a few hundred thousand clones, roughly 85% seen once; the top ten hold 0.83%. The donors were members of the validation cohort, which comprised 120 subjects and was separate from the first cohort of roughly 700 subjects. The sample was PBMCs. The TCR comes from a woman aged 18-29 years in good health and CMV-seronegative. This chain uses TRBV19 with TRBJ1-1, with TRBD1 as a possible D gene (5 bases). DNA of the CDR3: TGTGCCAGTAGTAAGGCCAGGGTGAACACTGAAGCTTTCTTT. This gives the protein CASSKARVNTEAFF.